This passage covers 28 T cell receptor beta chains from one sample sequenced in a study of shared clonotypes between healthy human individuals. The method was immunoSEQ multiplex PCR; TCRdb's version includes in-frame clones alone and lacks a portion of them. Of approximately 980,000 clones listed, 76% were seen once; the top ten hold about 1.5%. What was sequenced was memory CD4+ T cells sorted from blood. Subset: CD45RA-negative fraction. The receptor set was obtained from a young man in good health.

The chain carries TRBV11-2 and TRBJ2-7; D is unclear. From germline, CDR1 is SGHAT and CDR2 FQNNGV. This CDR3 has 12 residues. Trimming took 5 bases from V and 0 from J, leaving 5 bases between them. CDR3 DNA sequence: TGTGCCAGCAGCCTATACTCCTACGAGCAGTACTTC. Translation: CASSLYSYEQYF. The full variable domain, in which reference TRBV11-2 and TRBJ2-7 provide the parts outside the CDR3, is EAGVAQSPRYKIIEKRQSVAFWCNPISGHATLYWYQQILGQGPKLLIQFQNNGVVDDSQLPKDRFSAERLKGVDSTLKIQPAKLEDSAVYLCASSLYSYEQYFGPGTRLTVT.

The chain employs TRBV4-1 and TRBJ2-2; 12 bases fit TRBD2. V lost 3 bases to trimming and J lost 1 base; unmatched junction nucleotides: 6. The CDR3 contains 18 residues. Germline assignment: CDR1 MGHRA and CDR2 YSYEKL. As DNA, the CDR3 is TGCGCCAGCAGCCATCTAGCGGGAGGGCCGGGGAACACCGGGGAGCTGTTTTTT. Translation gives CASSHLAGGPGNTGELFF.

This clone was found many times. V and J are TRBV7-2 and TRBJ2-3; 7 bases map to TRBD2. J was trimmed by 6 bases and V by 1 base; bases with no gene match: 7. Germline CDR1 and CDR2: SGHTA and FQGNSA. The CDR3 consists of 15 residues. The CDR3 DNA reads TGTGCCAGCAGCTTAGGGGGCGGGAGTTGGGATACGCAGTATTTT. Its protein is CASSLGGGSWDTQYF.

About this clone itself: This CDR3 is also generated by other DNA sequences in the sample. The chain combines TRBV9 with TRBJ2-1; unclear D gene. The CDR3 contains 15 residues. CDR1 and CDR2 from the germline V gene are SGDLS and YYNGEE. V was shortened by 0 bases and J by 4 bases, with 11 bases between the two germline ends. CDR3: CASSVDRGRYNEQFF. Here the CDR3 DNA reads TGTGCCAGCAGCGTAGACAGAGGTCGGTACAATGAGCAGTTCTTC. Supplemented by reference TRBV9 and TRBJ2-1, the full variable domain reads DSGVTQTPKHLITATGQRVTLRCSPRSGDLSVYWYQQSLDQGLQFLIQYYNGEERAKGNILERFSAQQFPDLHSELNLSSLELGDSALYFCASSVDRGRYNEQFFGPGTRLTVL.

This clone was seen a few times. This chain links TRBV7-9 with TRBJ2-3; weak D call: TRBD2 (6 bases). V was shortened by 3 bases and J by 11 bases, with 15 bases between the two germline ends. The germline V gene encodes CDR1 SEHNR and CDR2 FQNEAQ (reference sequence). The CDR3 consists of 13 residues. The CDR3 region is CASSFSSLARQYF. CDR3 coding DNA: TGTGCCAGCAGCTTCTCATCCCTAGCGCGGCAGTATTTT.

Regarding this clone: Within the sample, other DNA sequences also encode this same CDR3. The chain combines TRBV5-1 with TRBJ2-1, with D perhaps TRBD1 (5 bases). Trimming took off 2 bases at V and 6 bases at J, with 12 bases between the two ends. The CDR3 consists of 14 residues. Germline V CDR1 and CDR2: SGHRS, YFSETQ. The CDR3 sequence is CASSLGTGGNEQFF. CDR3 DNA: TGCGCCAGCAGCTTAGGAACAGGCGGCAATGAGCAGTTCTTC.

The chain carries TRBV27 and TRBJ1-5, with D tentatively TRBD1 (6 bases). The V gene's germline CDR1 is MNHEY and CDR2 SMNVEV (reference sequence). V lost 2 bases and J 7 bases, leaving 12 bases between the germline ends. The CDR3 is 14 amino acids. The CDR3 region is CASSLDRFQQPQHF. DNA of the CDR3: TGTGCCAGCAGTTTAGACAGGTTCCAGCAGCCCCAGCATTTT.

The V call is TRBV7-8, the J call TRBJ2-1; TRBD2 matches 8 bases. CDR1 and CDR2 (germline): SGHVS, FQNEAQ. The J segment lost 9 bases and the V segment lost 2 bases, leaving 9 bases of the junction unmatched. The CDR3 length is 15 residues. This CDR3 is CASSLSPSGSGEQFF. In DNA, the CDR3 is TGTGCCAGCAGCTTATCCCCAAGCGGGAGTGGTGAGCAGTTCTTC.

The chain links TRBV30 to TRBJ1-2; maybe TRBD1 (5 bases). The V gene lost 1 base and the J gene lost 0 bases, with 12 bases spanning the gap. CDR1 is GTSNPN, CDR2 SVGIG, per germline (reference sequence). The CDR3 spans 15 residues. CDR3 sequence reads: CAWSAGQAPNYGYTF. The CDR3, as DNA: TGTGCCTGGAGTGCAGGGCAGGCGCCTAACTATGGCTACACCTTC.

The chain joins TRBV19 to TRBJ1-2; TRBD1 agrees at 7 bases. From germline, CDR1 is LNHDA and CDR2 SQIVND (reference sequence). V was pared by 5 bases and J by 4 bases, with 4 bases of the junction left unmatched. The CDR3 covers 13 residues. The CDR3 region has the DNA TGTGCCAGTAGTGTGACAGGGACCTATGGCTACACCTTC. Translation: CASSVTGTYGYTF. Variable domain in full (rest from reference TRBV19 and TRBJ1-2): DGGITQSPKYLFRKEGQNVTLSCEQNLNHDAMYWYRQDPGQGLRLIYYSQIVNDFQKGDIAEGYSVSREKKESFPLTVTSAQKNPTAFYLCASSVTGTYGYTFGSGTRLTVV.

The DNA of the CDR3 is TGCGCCAGCAGCCAAGTTAGCGGGGGGGCGGAGACCCAGTACTTC. Translated: CASSQVSGGAETQYF. This rearrangement joins TRBV4-1 to TRBJ2-5; 11 nucleotides line up with TRBD2. The CDR3 consists of 15 residues. J lost 5 bases, V lost 1 base, and 3 bases had no gene match. Germline CDR1 is MGHRA and CDR2 is YSYEKL.

In its sample, this clone was seen once. This chain links TRBV12-5 with TRBJ1-1; 8 bases are shared with TRBD1. The CDR3 is 16 residues long. Germline-derived CDR1 and CDR2 are LGHNT and FRNRAP. Losses at the gene ends were 5 bases for V and 1 base for J; bases not matched to a gene: 9. This chain's CDR3 is CASGPGPGTGNTEAFF. CDR3 sequence (DNA): TGTGCTAGTGGTCCAGGTCCCGGGACAGGGAACACTGAAGCTTTCTTT.

J is TRBJ2-7 and V is TRBV7-2; 13 bases map to TRBD2. J gave up 4 bases and V 0 bases, and 0 bases lay outside the gene matches. Germline CDR1 is SGHTA and CDR2 is FQGNSA. This CDR3 has 15 residues. The CDR3 loop is CASSLALAGGYEQYF. The DNA of the CDR3 is TGTGCCAGCAGCTTAGCACTAGCGGGGGGGTACGAGCAGTACTTC.

The chain employs TRBV2 and TRBJ2-7; D gene uncertain. Looked up from germline, CDR1 is SNHLY and CDR2 is FYNNEI. Trimming cost V 4 bases and J 1 base, with 5 bases left between them. The CDR3 loop spans 12 amino acids. CDR3 in DNA: TGTGCCAGCAGTGGCAGGTCCTACGAGCAGTACTTC. It codes for CASSGRSYEQYF.

The J gene is TRBJ2-2, the V gene TRBV15; perhaps TRBD2 as D (5 bases). The CDR3 contains 15 residues. From germline, CDR1 is LNHNV and CDR2 YYDKDF (reference sequence). Trimming pared 5 bases from V and 5 bases from J, leaving 15 bases between. The CDR3 DNA follows: TGTGCCACCAGCCCTTCGAAACTAGTGACCGGGGAGCTGTTTTTT. It encodes CATSPSKLVTGELFF.

The sample holds a few counts of this clone. The V call is TRBV30, the J call TRBJ1-1, with TRBD1 as a possible D gene (5 bases). The CDR3 extends over 13 amino acids. Germline CDR1 is GTSNPN and CDR2 is SVGIG (reference sequence). The V end was cut by 7 bases, the J end by 3 bases, with 15 bases between. CDR3 protein: CALERGVDTEAFF. The CDR3 coding sequence is TGTGCCTTGGAAAGGGGCGTTGACACTGAAGCTTTCTTT. The whole variable domain, remainder taken from reference TRBV30 and TRBJ1-1, is SQTIHQWPATLVQPVGSPLSLECTVEGTSNPNLYWYRQAAGRGLQLLFYSVGIGQISSEVPQNLSASRPQDRQFILSSKKLLLSDSGFYLCALERGVDTEAFFGQGTRLTVV.

This sequence joins TRBV28 and TRBJ1-2; tentative D call: TRBD1 (5 bases). This CDR3 has 16 amino acids. CDR1 is MDHEN, CDR2 SYDVKM, per germline. Trimming removed 2 bases at V and 7 bases at J, with 20 bases between. The DNA of the CDR3 is TGTGCCAGCAGTTTAGCGGCAGCAGGGTATTCCGGTGGCTACACCTTC. As protein: CASSLAAAGYSGGYTF.

J is TRBJ1-1 and V is TRBV2, with a weak D call TRBD1 (5 bases). V shed 7 bases and J shed 1 base, with 16 bases lying between them. Looked up from germline, CDR1 is SNHLY and CDR2 is FYNNEI. The CDR3 is 15 amino acids. The CDR3 coding sequence is TGTGCCAGCACCGAATCCTTAGGGGCGAACACTGAAGCTTTCTTT. This encodes CASTESLGANTEAFF.

This clone has just one count. The chain links TRBV10-3 to TRBJ1-5; tentative D call: TRBD1 (6 bases). This CDR3 region has 13 residues. In germline, CDR1 is ENHRY, CDR2 SYGVKD. Trimming removed 10 bases at V and 5 bases at J, with 15 bases between. CDR3 nucleotide sequence: TGTGCCACCCAGGACAGCAAAGATCAGCCCCAGCATTTT. Translating gives CATQDSKDQPQHF.

The rearrangement uses TRBV15 and TRBJ2-1; D unclear. The germline V gene encodes CDR1 LNHNV and CDR2 YYDKDF (reference sequence). V lost 2 bases and J lost 6, with 8 bases in between. CDR3 length: 13 amino acids. In DNA form, the CDR3 reads TGTGCCACCAGCAGATCTCCGACCAATGAGCAGTTCTTC. It codes for CATSRSPTNEQFF.

The J gene is TRBJ2-1, the V gene TRBV18; 11 nucleotides agree with TRBD2. Germline V CDR1 and CDR2: KGHSH, LQKENI. The V and J ends lost 3 bases and 9 bases, in that order; junction bases with no gene match: 10. The CDR3 runs 16 residues. The CDR3: CASSPLAGGSLAEQFF. The DNA for the CDR3 is TGTGCCAGCTCACCCCTAGCGGGAGGATCCTTGGCTGAGCAGTTCTTC.

This chain joins TRBV7-2 and TRBJ2-7, with TRBD2 identical over 7 bases. Germline CDR1 is SGHTA and CDR2 is FQGNSA. V trimming: 5 bases; J trimming: 4 bases; junction bases outside the gene matches: 8. The CDR3 runs 14 residues. The CDR3 coding sequence is TGTGCCAGCAGCCCAGCGGGGCCCTTATACGAGCAGTACTTC. Translating gives CASSPAGPLYEQYF.

This clone was found a few times. This chain connects TRBV7-2 to TRBJ2-3; D not certain. From germline, CDR1 is SGHTA and CDR2 FQGNSA. Trimming took 5 bases from V and 3 from J, leaving 12 bases between them. The CDR3 contains 14 residues. CDR3 coding DNA: TGTGCCAGCAGCCTATTCACGAGGACAGATACGCAGTATTTT. This codes for CASSLFTRTDTQYF.

This clone was observed many times. Other DNA sequences of this sample code for an identical CDR3. V is TRBV18 and J is TRBJ1-5, with 9 nucleotides matching TRBD1. In germline, CDR1 is KGHSH, CDR2 LQKENI. The CDR3 runs 15 residues. V lost 6 bases and J lost 2; bases outside the gene matches: 5. The CDR3 DNA follows: TGTGCCAGCTCTCCAGACAGGGGGGGCAATCAGCCCCAGCATTTT. Its translation: CASSPDRGGNQPQHF.

The chain combines TRBV9 with TRBJ1-5; D ambiguous. This CDR3 is built from 13 residues. V lost 3 bases to trimming and J lost 4 bases, with 8 bases between them. Germline V gene sequence: CDR1 SGDLS, CDR2 YYNGEE. The CDR3 DNA reads TGTGCCAGCAGCGGCGGGGAGAATCAGCCCCAGCATTTT. It specifies CASSGGENQPQHF.

As regards this clone: The sample has other DNA sequences that encode this CDR3 too. This chain connects TRBV9 to TRBJ2-7; D gene ambiguous. The V and J ends lost 0 bases and 1 base respectively, with 11 bases between them. The CDR3 is 15 amino acids. Germline V gene lookup returns CDR1 SGDLS and CDR2 YYNGEE. The CDR3 bases are TGTGCCAGCAGCGTAGGATGGAGTAGTTCCTACGAGCAGTACTTC. It is translated as CASSVGWSSSYEQYF.

The chain joins TRBV6-5 to TRBJ2-7, with 7 bases fitting TRBD1. The CDR3 runs 12 residues. V lost 6 bases and J lost 4; bases outside the gene matches: 3. Looked up from germline, CDR1 is MNHEY and CDR2 is SVGAGI. CDR3 sequence (DNA): TGTGCCAGCAGCCGGGACAGATACGAGCAGTACTTC. This sequence encodes CASSRDRYEQYF.

This clone was observed a handful of times. The CDR3, as DNA: TGTGCCAGCAGTGAAATCCTTGGCAGGGGTTTGGGAGAAGCTTTCTTT. The encoded protein is CASSEILGRGLGEAFF. The gene calls are TRBV6-1 and TRBJ1-1; the D gene is possibly TRBD1 (6 bases). The V gene lost 2 bases and the J gene lost 8 bases, with 21 bases spanning the gap. This CDR3 comprises 16 residues. Per germline, CDR1 MNHNS and CDR2 SASEGT.